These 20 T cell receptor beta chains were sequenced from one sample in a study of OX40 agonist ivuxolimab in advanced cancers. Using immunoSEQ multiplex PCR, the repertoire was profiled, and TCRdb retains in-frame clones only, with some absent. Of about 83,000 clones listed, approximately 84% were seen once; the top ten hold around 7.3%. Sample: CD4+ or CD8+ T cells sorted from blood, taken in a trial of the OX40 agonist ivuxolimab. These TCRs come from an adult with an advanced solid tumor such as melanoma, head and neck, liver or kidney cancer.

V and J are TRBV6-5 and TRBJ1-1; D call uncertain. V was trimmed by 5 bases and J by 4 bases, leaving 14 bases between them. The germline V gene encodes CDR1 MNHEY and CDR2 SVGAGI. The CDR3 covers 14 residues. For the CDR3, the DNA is TGTGCCAGCAGTCCTAGAGCGGGAGGCACTGAAGCTTTCTTT. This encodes CASSPRAGGTEAFF.

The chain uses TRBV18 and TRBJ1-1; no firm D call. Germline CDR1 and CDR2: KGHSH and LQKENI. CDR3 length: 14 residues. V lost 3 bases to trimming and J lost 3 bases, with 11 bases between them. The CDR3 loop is CASSPTPGDTEAFF. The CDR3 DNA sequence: TGTGCCAGCTCACCGACCCCCGGAGACACTGAAGCTTTCTTT.

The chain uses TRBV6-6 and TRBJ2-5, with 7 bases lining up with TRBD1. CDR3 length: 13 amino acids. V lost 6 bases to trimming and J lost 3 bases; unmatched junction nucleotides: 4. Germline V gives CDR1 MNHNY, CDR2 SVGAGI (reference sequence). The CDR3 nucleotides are TGTGCCAGCAGCTTCAGGGGGAAAGAGACCCAGTACTTC. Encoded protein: CASSFRGKETQYF.

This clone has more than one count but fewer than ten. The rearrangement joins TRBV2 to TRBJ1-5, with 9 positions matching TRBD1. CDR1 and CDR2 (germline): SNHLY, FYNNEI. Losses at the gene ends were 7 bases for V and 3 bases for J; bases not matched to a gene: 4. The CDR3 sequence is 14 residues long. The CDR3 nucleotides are TGTGCCAGCAAAAGACAGGGGGACAATCAGCCCCAGCATTTT. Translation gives CASKRQGDNQPQHF.

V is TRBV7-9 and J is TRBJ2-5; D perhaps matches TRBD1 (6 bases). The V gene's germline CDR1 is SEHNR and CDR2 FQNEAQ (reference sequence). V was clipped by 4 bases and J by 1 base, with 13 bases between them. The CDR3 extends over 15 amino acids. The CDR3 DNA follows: TGTGCCAGCAGCTCTACGGACAGAAGCCAAGAGACCCAGTACTTC. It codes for CASSSTDRSQETQYF.

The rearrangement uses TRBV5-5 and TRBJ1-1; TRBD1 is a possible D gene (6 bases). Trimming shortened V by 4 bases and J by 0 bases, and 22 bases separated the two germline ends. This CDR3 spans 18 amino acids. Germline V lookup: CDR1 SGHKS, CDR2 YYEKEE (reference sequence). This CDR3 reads CASSRKGGGLGMNTEAFF. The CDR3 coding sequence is TGTGCCAGCAGCCGCAAGGGTGGGGGGCTAGGTATGAACACTGAAGCTTTCTTT.

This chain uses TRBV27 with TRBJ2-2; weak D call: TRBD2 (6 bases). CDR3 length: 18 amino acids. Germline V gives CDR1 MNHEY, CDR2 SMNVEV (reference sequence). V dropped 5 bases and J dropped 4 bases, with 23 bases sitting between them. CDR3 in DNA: TGTGCCAGCAGTCCCCACAGCTGGGAGCGGGCGATCACCGGGGAGCTGTTTTTT. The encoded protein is CASSPHSWERAITGELFF.

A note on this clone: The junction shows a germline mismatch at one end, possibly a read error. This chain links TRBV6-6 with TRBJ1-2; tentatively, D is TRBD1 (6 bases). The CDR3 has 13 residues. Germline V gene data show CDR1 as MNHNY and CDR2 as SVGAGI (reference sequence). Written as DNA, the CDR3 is TGTGCCAGCAGTCGAAGATACCTAGGACAGCGTAACTTC. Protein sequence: CASSRRYLGQRNF.

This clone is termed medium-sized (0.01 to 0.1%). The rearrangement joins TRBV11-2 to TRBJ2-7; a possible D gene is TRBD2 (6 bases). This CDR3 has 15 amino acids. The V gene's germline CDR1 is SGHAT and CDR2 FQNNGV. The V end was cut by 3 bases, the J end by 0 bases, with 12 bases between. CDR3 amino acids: CASSLEAGGSYEQYF. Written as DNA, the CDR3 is TGTGCCAGCAGCTTGGAAGCGGGCGGCTCCTACGAGCAGTACTTC.

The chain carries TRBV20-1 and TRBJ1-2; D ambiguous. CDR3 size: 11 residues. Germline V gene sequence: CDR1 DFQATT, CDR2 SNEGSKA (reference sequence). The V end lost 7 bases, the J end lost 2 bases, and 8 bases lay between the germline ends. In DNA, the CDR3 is TGCAGTGAACCTCCCAACTATGGCTACACCTTC. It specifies CSEPPNYGYTF.

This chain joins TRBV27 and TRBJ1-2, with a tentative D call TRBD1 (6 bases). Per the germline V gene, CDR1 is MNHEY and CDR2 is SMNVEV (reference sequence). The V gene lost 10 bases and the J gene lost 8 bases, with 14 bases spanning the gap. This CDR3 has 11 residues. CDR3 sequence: CATQTGGGYTF. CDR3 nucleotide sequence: TGTGCCACCCAGACAGGAGGGGGCTACACCTTC.

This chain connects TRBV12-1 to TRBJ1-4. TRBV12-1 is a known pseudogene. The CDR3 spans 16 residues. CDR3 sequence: CASRVYLGPTNEKLFF. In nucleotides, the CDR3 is TGTGCCAGCCGGGTGTATTTGGGACCTACTAATGAAAAACTGTTTTTT.

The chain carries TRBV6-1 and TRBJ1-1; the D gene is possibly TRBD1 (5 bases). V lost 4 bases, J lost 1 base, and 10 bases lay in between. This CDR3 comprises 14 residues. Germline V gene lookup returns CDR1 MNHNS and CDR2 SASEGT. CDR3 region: CASSVRVGNTEAFF. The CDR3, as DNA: TGTGCCAGCAGTGTCAGGGTGGGGAACACTGAAGCTTTCTTT.

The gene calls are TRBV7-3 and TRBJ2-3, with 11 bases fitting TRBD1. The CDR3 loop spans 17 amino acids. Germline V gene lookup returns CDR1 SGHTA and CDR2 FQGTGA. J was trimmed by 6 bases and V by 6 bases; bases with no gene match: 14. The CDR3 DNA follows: TGTGCCAGCAGTCCTAATTCTGGGACAGGGGGACAGGATACGCAGTATTTT. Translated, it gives CASSPNSGTGGQDTQYF.

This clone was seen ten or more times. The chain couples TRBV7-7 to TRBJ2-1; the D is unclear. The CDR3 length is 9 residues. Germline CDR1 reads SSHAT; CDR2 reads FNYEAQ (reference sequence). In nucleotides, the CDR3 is TGTGCTATAAGACGGGAGCAGTTCTTC. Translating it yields CAIRREQFF.

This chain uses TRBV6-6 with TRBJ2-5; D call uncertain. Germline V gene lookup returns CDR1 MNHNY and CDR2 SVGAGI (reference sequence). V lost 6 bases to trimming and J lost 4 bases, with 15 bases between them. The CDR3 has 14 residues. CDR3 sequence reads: CASRTLHMGETQYF. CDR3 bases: TGTGCCAGCAGAACCTTACATATGGGAGAGACCCAGTACTTC.

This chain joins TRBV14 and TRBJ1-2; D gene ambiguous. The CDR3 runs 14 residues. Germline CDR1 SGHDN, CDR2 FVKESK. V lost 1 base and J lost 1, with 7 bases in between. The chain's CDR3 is CASSQGRLNYGYTF. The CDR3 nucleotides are TGTGCCAGCAGCCAAGGGAGGCTTAACTATGGCTACACCTTC.

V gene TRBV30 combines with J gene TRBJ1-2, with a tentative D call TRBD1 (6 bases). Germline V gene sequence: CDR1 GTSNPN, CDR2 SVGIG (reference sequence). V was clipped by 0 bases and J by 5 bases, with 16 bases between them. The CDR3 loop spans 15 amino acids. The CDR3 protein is CAWSVSTGSSYGYTF. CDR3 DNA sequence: TGTGCCTGGAGTGTTTCAACAGGGTCCTCTTATGGCTACACCTTC.

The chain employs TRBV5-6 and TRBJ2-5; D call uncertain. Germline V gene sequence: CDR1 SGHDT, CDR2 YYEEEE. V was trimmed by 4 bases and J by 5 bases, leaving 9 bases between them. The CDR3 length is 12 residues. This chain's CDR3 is CASSPLGETQYF. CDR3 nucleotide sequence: TGTGCCAGCAGCCCTCTAGGGGAGACCCAGTACTTC.

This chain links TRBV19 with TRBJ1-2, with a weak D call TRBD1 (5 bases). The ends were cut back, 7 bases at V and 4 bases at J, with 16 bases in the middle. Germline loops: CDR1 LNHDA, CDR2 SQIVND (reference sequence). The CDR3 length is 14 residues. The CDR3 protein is CASIGENRTYGYTF. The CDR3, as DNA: TGTGCCAGTATAGGCGAGAACAGGACCTATGGCTACACCTTC.